The source of this TCR beta chain is a study of T-cell reconstitution after alpha-beta-depleted transplantation in children. Findings and caveats of the study: Once a year had passed after transplant, T-cell counts and diversity came mostly from newly produced T cells.

A library of TCRbeta sequences, prepared with unique molecular identifiers, was generated. TCRdb recomputed calls from the PCR reads with MiXCR, one row per CDR3 protein. The sample lists 250,000 to 300,000 distinct CDR3 sequences, almost 8% occurring once. Germline-derived CDR1 and CDR2 are LGHDT and YNNKEL (reference sequence). This CDR3 contains 18 residues. Trimming cost V 1 base and J 1 base; bases outside gene matches: 8. A few counts support this clonotype. Its matching antigen is unknown. Sequencing used peripheral blood, obtained 360 days after TCRalphabeta/CD19-depleted stem cell transplant. The chain links TRBV3-1 to TRBJ2-3; TRBD2 aligns across 10 bases. The source is a female patient aged 2-9 years who had a stem cell transplant for Fanconi anemia, so the T cells may come from the graft donor. The DNA for the CDR3 is TGTGCCAGCAGCCAAGGGACTGAGGGGACTAGCGGCACAGATACGCAGTATTTT. This encodes CASSQGTEGTSGTDTQYF.